This TCR beta chain was recorded in a study of cytomegalovirus exposure and HLA in healthy donors. Primers for the PCR totalled 60 Vbeta and 13 Jbeta. The table came from immunoSEQ multiplex PCR; TCRdb's copy has only in-frame clones and leaves some out. The data show under 150,000 clones, about four fifths seen once. Germline V CDR1 and CDR2: MGHRA, YSYEKL. V shed 0 bases, J shed 2 bases, and the junction held 6 bases outside the gene matches. CDR3 length equals 17 residues. As regards this clone: Its specificity is unknown.

Findings of the study overall: As a later analysis revealed, the rate of TCR association differed by HLA locus, with DRB1 most and HLA-C fewest. The study designated 150 or so TCR beta chains cytomegalovirus-associated. The only immune exposure information that was available was CMV serostatus.

The V call is TRBV4-1, the J call TRBJ2-3; 9 bases match TRBD2. This TCR was recovered from a male donor in good health and CMV-seropositive. Source material: PBMCs. The CDR3 loop is CASSQDGLAGITDTQYF. The CDR3 DNA follows: TGCGCCAGCAGCCAAGACGGGCTAGCGGGGATCACAGATACGCAGTATTTT.